The 9 T cell receptor delta chains in this list originate from one sample, sequenced in a study of gamma-delta T cells after stem cell transplantation. TCRdb re-analyzed the RT-PCR reads via CATT. The sample includes 8,500 to 13,000 delta-chain clones, about 1.2% seen only once; the top ten take about 9.4%. Sequencing input: gamma-delta T cells. The receptors originated from a human donor. It is not recorded whose cells these are; they may come from a transplant donor.

The J gene is TRDJ1, the V gene TRDV2, with 9 positions matching TRDD3. Per germline, CDR1 GEAIGNYY and CDR2 EKD. The CDR3 totals 18 residues. After removal of 0 bases from V and 1 base from J, the junction contained 11 bases not matched to a gene. CDR3 nucleotide sequence: TGTGCCTGTGACACCGTCGGACTGGGGGACCAAGGCACCGATAAACTCATCTTT. Translated, it gives CACDTVGLGDQGTDKLIF.

This clone was counted ten times or more. The rearrangement joins TRDV2 to TRDJ1; TRDD3 matches at 7 bases. Trimming took 3 bases from V and 2 from J; bases not matched to a gene: 20. Germline V gene sequence: CDR1 GEAIGNYY, CDR2 EKD. This CDR3 region has 19 residues. The CDR3 DNA follows: TGTGCCTGTGACTCCATCGGGGACTGGGGACTCTCAGGGACCGATAAACTCATCTTT. Amino acids: CACDSIGDWGLSGTDKLIF.

This clone has ten or more counts. This chain's CDR3 is CACDTVDTHTDKLIF. The CDR3 DNA sequence: TGTGCCTGTGACACCGTGGATACCCACACCGATAAACTCATCTTT. This rearrangement joins TRDV2 to TRDJ1; D perhaps matches TRDD3 (6 bases). V was pared by 0 bases and J by 0 bases, with 10 bases between. There are 15 residues in the CDR3. Germline V gene sequence: CDR1 GEAIGNYY, CDR2 EKD.

Notes on this clone: TCRdb lists the protein of a much larger clone for this DNA, which differs at residue 4, so this is likely a read error; the protein given here is translated from the DNA itself. V and J are TRDV2 and TRDJ1; D is uncertain. This CDR3 is built from 16 residues. V lost 5 bases, J lost 0 bases, and 18 bases lay in between. From germline, CDR1 is GEAIGNYY and CDR2 EKD. The CDR3 sequence: CACVGVGVTHTDKLIF. In DNA, the CDR3 is TGTGCCTGTGTCGGGGTCGGAGTGACCCACACCGATAAACTCATCTTT.

This rearrangement joins TRDV2 to TRDJ1; 8 bases line up with TRDD3. V trimming: 4 bases; J trimming: 0 bases; junction bases outside the gene matches: 12. Germline V gene lookup returns CDR1 GEAIGNYY and CDR2 EKD. The CDR3 covers 17 residues. CDR3 residues: CACDPLLGGTYTDKLIF. CDR3 nucleotides: TGTGCCTGTGATCCTCTACTGGGGGGAACGTACACCGATAAACTCATCTTT.

This clone was picked up a small number of times. A read error may explain this, as a much larger clone is one base away. Other DNA variants within this sample encode the same CDR3. The genes are TRDV2 and TRDJ1; 7 bases align to TRDD3. CDR1 and CDR2 from the germline V gene are GEAIGNYY and EKD. The CDR3 covers 14 residues. For the CDR3, the DNA is TGCGCCTGTGACTCCGTACTGGGGAGCGATAAACTCATCTTT. This codes for CACDSVLGSDKLIF.

This clone was counted at least ten times. V and J are TRDV2 and TRDJ1; the match to TRDD3 covers 13 bases. The length of the CDR3 is 18 residues. Per the germline V gene, CDR1 is GEAIGNYY and CDR2 is EKD. Trimming removed 0 bases from V and 3 bases from J; junction bases left unmatched: 9. CDR3 in DNA: TGTGCCTGTGACACCGTCAATACTGGGGGATACGCGGCCGATAAACTCATCTTT. This sequence encodes CACDTVNTGGYAADKLIF.

About this clone itself: Since a much larger clone is just one base distant, this may be a read error. Other DNA variants within this sample encode the same CDR3. The rearrangement uses TRDV2 and TRDJ1; 12 positions agree with TRDD3. This CDR3 has 18 amino acids. Germline-derived CDR1 and CDR2 are GEAIGNYY and EKD. The CDR3 is CACDRLGDTPEYTDKLIF. Here the CDR3 DNA reads TGTGCCTGTGACCGACTGGGGGATACCCCCGAGTACACCGACAAACTCATCTTT.

This clone has more than one count but fewer than ten. TCRdb assigns this DNA the protein of a much larger clone, which departs from its translation at residue 12; this likely reflects a read error, and the protein shown comes from translating the DNA. The genes are TRDV2 and TRDJ1; 9 nucleotides align to TRDD3. CDR1 is GEAIGNYY, CDR2 EKD, per germline. The CDR3 is 18 residues long. V was clipped by 0 bases and J by 1 base; unmatched bases: 11. Here the CDR3 DNA reads TGTGCCTGTGACACCGTTGGATTGGGGGATAAAGGCACCGATAAACTCATCTTT. Translated, it gives CACDTVGLGDKGTDKLIF.